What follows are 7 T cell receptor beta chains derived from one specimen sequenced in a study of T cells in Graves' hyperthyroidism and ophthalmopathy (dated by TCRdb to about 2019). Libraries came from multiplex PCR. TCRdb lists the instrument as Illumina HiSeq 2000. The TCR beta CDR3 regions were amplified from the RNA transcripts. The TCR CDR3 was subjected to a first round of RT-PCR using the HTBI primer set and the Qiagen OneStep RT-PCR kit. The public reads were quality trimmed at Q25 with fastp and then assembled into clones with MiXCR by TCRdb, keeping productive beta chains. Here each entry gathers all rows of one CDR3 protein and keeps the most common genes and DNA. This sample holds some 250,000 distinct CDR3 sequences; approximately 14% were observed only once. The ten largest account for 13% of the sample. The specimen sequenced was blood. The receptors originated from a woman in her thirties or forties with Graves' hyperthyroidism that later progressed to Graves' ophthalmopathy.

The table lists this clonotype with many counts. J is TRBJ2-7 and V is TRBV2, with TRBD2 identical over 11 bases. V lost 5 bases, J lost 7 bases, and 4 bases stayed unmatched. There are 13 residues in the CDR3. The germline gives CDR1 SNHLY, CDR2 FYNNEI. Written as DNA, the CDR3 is TGTGCCAGCAGTCATAGCGGGAGGGGTGAGCAGTACTTC. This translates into CASSHSGRGEQYF.

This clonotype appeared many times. The CDR3 spells CASSMAGEYTDTQYF. In nucleotides, the CDR3 is TGTGCCAGTAGTATGGCGGGGGAATACACAGATACGCAGTATTTT. V and J are TRBV19 and TRBJ2-3, with 7 positions matching TRBD2. The length of the CDR3 is 15 residues. V trimming: 3 bases; J trimming: 2 bases; junction bases outside the gene matches: 5. The germline gives CDR1 LNHDA, CDR2 SQIVND (reference sequence).

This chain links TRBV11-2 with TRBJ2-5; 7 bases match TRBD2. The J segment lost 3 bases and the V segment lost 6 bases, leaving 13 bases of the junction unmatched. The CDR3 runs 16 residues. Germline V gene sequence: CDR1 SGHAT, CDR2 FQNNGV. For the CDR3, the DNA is TGTGCCAGCAGATTAAGCGGGATCGCGTCGGAAGAGACCCAGTACTTC. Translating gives CASRLSGIASEETQYF.

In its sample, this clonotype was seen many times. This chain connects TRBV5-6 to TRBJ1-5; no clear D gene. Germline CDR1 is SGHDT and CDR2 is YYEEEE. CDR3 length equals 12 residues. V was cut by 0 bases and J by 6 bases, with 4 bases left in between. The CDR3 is CASSLGSQPQHF. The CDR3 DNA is TGTGCCAGCAGCTTGGGAAGTCAGCCCCAGCATTTT.

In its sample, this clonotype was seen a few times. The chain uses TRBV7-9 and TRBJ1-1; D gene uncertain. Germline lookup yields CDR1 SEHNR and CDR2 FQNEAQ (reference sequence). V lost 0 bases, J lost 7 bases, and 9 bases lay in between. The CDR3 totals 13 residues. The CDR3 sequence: CASSLASAGEAFF. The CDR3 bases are TGTGCCAGCAGCTTAGCTTCGGCAGGTGAAGCTTTCTTT.

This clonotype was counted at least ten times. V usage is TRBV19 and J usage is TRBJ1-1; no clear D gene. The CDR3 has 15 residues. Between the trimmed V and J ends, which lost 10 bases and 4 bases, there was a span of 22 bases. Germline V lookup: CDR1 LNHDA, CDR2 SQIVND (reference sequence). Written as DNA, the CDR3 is TGTGCCACCCAGGAGGCAGGTCGGGCGGGCACTGAAGCTTTCTTT. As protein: CATQEAGRAGTEAFF.

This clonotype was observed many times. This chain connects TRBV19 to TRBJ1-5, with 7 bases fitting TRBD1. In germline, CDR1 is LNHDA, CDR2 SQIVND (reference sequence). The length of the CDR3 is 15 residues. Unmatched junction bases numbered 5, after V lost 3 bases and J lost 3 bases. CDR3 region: CASSIGGQSNQPQHF. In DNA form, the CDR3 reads TGTGCCAGTAGTATCGGGGGACAGTCCAATCAGCCCCAGCATTTT.